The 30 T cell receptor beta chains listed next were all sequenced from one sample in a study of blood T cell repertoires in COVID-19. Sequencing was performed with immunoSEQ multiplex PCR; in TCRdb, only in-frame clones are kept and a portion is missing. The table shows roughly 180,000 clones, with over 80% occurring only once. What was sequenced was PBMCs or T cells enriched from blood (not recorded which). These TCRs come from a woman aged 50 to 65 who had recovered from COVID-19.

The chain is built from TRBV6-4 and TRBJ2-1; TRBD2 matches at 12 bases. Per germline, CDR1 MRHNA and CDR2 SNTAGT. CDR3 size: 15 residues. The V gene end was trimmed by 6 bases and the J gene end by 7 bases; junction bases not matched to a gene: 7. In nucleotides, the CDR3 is TGTGCCAGCAGCCGACTAGCGGGAGCGGGAAATGAGCAGTTCTTC. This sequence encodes CASSRLAGAGNEQFF.

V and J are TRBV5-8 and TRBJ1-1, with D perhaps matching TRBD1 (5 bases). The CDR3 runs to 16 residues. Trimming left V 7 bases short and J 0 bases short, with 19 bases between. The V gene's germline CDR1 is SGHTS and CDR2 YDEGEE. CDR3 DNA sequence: TGTGCCAGCTGGGATCGACAGATCTTCATGAACACTGAAGCTTTCTTT. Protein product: CASWDRQIFMNTEAFF.

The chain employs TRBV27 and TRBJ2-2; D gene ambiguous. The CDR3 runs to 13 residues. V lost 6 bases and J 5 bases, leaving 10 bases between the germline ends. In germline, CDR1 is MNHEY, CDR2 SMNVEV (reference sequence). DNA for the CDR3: TGTGCCAGCAGCCAGCGTTCGACCGGGGAGCTGTTTTTT. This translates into CASSQRSTGELFF.

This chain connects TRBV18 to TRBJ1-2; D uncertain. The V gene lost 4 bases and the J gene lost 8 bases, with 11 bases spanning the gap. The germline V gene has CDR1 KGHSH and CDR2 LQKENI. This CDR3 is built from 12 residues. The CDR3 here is CASSQELEGYTF. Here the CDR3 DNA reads TGTGCCAGCTCACAGGAGCTGGAGGGCTACACCTTC.

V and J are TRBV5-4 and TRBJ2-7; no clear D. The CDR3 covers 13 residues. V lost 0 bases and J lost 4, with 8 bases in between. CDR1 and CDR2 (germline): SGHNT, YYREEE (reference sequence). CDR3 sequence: CASSLGPLYEQYV. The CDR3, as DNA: TGTGCCAGCAGCTTGGGGCCCTTATACGAGCAGTACGTC.

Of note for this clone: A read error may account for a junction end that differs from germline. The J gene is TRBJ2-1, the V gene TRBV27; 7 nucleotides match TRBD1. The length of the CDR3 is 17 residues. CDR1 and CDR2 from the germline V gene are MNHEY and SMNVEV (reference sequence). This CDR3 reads CASILRRNRQGGNEQFF. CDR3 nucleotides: TGTGCCAGCATTTTACGCCGGAATAGACAGGGTGGCAATGAGCAGTTCTTC.

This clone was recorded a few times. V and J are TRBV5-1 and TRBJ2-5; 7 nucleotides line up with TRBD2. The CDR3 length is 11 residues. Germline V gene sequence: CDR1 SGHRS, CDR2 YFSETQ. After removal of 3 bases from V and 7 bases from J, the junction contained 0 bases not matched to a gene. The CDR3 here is CASSWGGTQYF. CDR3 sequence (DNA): TGCGCCAGCAGCTGGGGGGGGACCCAGTACTTC.

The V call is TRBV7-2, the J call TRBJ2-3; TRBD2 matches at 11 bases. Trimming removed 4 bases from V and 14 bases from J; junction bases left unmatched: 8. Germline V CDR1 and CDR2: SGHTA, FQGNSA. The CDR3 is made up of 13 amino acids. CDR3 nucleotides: TGTGCCAGCAGCTCCAGACTAGCGGGACCTCTGTATTTT. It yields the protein CASSSRLAGPLYF.

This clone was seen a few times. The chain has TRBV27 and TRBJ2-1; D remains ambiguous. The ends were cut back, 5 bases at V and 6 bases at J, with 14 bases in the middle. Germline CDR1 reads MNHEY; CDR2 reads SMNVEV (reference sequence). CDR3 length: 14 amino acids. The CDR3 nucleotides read TGTGCCAGCAGTCCGCAGGTGTTTGGCAATGAGCAGTTCTTC. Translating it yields CASSPQVFGNEQFF.

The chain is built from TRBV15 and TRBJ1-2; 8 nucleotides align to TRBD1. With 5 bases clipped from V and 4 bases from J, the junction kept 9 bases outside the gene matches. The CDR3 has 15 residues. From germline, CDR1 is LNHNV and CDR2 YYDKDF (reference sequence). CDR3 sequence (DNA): TGTGCCACCAGCGCCCAAGGACAGGGTAGCTATGGCTACACCTTC. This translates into CATSAQGQGSYGYTF.

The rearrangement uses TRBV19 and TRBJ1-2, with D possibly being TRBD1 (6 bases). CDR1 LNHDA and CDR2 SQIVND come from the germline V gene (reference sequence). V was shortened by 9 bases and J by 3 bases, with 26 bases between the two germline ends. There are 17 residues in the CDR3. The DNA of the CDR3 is TGTGCCAGCTCCCCCCGGGCAGGGGTTGGGGCGGACTATGGCTACACCTTC. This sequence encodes CASSPRAGVGADYGYTF.

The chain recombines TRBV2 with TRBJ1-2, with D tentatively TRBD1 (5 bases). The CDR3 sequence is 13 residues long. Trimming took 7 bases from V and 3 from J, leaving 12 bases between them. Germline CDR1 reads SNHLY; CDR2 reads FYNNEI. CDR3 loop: CASTPQGDYGYTF. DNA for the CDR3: TGTGCCAGCACCCCCCAGGGTGACTATGGCTACACCTTC.

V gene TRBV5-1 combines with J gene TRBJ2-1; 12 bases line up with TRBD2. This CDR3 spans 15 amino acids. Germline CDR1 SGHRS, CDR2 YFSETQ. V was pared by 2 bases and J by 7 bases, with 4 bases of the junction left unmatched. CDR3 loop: CASSLRTSGANEQFF. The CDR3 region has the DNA TGCGCCAGCAGCTTAAGGACTAGCGGGGCGAATGAGCAGTTCTTC.

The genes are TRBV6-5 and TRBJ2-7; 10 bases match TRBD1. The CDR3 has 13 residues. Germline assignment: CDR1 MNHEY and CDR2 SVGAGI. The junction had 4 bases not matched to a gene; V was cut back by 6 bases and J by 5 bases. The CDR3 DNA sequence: TGTGCCAGCAGGACCGGGACAGGGGACGAGCAGTACGTC. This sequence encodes CASRTGTGDEQYV.

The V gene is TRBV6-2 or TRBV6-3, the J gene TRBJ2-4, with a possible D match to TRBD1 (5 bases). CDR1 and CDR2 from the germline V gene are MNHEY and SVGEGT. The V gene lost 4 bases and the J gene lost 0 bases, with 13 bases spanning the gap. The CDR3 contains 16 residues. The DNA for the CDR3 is TGTGCCAGCAGTTCGAATTCCAGGGTAGCCAAAAACATTCAGTACTTC. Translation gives CASSSNSRVAKNIQYF.

Written as DNA, the CDR3 is TGTGCCAGCAGCCCCGCGACCAGAGGTACTGAAGCTTTCTTT. It encodes CASSPATRGTEAFF. The chain links TRBV11-3 to TRBJ1-1; D gene uncertain. Germline CDR1 and CDR2: SGHNT and YENEEA. The CDR3 is 14 residues long. V lost 5 bases, J lost 5 bases, and 15 bases lay in between.

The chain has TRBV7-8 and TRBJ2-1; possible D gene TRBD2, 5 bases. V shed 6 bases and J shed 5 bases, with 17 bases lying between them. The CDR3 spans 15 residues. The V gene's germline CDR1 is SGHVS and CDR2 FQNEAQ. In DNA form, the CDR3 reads TGTGCCAGCAGGCCCCCTTCGGGAACCAACAATGAGCAGTTCTTC. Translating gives CASRPPSGTNNEQFF.

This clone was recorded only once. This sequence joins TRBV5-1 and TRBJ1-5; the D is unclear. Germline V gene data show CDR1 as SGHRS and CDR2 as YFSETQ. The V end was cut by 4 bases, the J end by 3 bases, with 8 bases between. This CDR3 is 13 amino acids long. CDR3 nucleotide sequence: TGCGCCAGCAGCCCGGTACCCAATCAGCCCCAGCATTTT. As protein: CASSPVPNQPQHF.

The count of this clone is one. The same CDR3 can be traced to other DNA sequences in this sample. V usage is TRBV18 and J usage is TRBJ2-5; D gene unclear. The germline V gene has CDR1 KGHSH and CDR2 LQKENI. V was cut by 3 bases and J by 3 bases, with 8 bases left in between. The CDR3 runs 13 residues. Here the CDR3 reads CASSPRQEETQYF. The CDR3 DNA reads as TGTGCCAGCTCACCTCGGCAGGAAGAGACCCAGTACTTC.

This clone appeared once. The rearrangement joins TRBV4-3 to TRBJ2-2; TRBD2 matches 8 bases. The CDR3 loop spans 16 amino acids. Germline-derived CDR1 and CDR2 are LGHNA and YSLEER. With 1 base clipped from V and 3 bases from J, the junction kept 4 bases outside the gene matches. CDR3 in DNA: TGCGCCAGCAGCCAAGGAGCGGGAGTCTACACCGGGGAGCTGTTTTTT. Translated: CASSQGAGVYTGELFF.

In DNA, the CDR3 is TGTGCCAGCAGTTTTGCGGGGGGCATCCTCAATGAGCAGTTCTTC. Amino acids: CASSFAGGILNEQFF. The genes are TRBV6-6 and TRBJ2-1; 8 bases agree with TRBD2. This CDR3 is built from 15 residues. J lost 6 bases, V lost 4 bases, and 8 bases had no gene match. CDR1 MNHNY and CDR2 SVGAGI come from the germline V gene (reference sequence).

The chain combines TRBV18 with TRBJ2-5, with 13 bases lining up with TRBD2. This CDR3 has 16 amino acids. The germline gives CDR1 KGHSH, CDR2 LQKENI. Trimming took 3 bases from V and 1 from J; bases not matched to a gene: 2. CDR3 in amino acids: CASSPGTSGVQETQYF. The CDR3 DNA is TGTGCCAGCTCACCTGGGACTAGCGGGGTCCAAGAGACCCAGTACTTC.

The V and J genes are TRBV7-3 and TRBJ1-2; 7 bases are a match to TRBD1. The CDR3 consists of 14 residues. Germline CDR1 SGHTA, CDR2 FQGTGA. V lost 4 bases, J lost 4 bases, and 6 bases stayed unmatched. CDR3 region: CASSSLEGAYGYTF. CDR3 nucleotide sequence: TGTGCCAGCAGCTCCCTAGAGGGGGCCTATGGCTACACCTTC.

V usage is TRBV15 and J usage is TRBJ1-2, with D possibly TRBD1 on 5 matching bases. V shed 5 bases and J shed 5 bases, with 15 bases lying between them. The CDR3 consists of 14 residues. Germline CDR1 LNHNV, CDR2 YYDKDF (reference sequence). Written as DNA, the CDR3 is TGTGCCACCAGCGGTGGGACTACTCTTTATGGCTACACCTTC. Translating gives CATSGGTTLYGYTF.

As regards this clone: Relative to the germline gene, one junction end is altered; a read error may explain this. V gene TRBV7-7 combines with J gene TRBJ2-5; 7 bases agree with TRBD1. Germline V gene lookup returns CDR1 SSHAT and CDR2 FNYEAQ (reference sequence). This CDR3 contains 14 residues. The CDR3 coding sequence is TGTGCTAGCAGCCTGGGACAGATCCAAGAGACCCAGTACTTC. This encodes CASSLGQIQETQYF.

The CDR3 protein is CASSLGGVRETQYF. In nucleotides, the CDR3 is TGTGCCAGCAGCTTAGGGGGGGTCAGGGAGACCCAGTACTTC. The rearrangement links TRBV11-3 to TRBJ2-5; weak D call: TRBD2 (6 bases). V lost 1 base, J lost 5 bases, and 11 bases lay in between. Looked up from germline, CDR1 is SGHNT and CDR2 is YENEEA. This CDR3 is built from 14 residues.

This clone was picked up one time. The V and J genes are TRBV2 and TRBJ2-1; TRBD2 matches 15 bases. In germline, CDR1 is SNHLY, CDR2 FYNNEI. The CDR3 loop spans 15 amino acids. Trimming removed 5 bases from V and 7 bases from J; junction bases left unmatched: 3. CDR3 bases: TGTGCCAGCAGTCAGGGACTAGCGGGAGGAAATGAGCAGTTCTTC. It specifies CASSQGLAGGNEQFF.

The CDR3 DNA sequence: TGTGCCAGCAGCCGGGACACGGCCTATAATTCACCCCTCCACTTT. Residues: CASSRDTAYNSPLHF. J is TRBJ1-6 and V is TRBV5-8; weak D call: TRBD1 (6 bases). V was trimmed by 4 bases and J by 2 bases, leaving 10 bases between them. The CDR3 totals 15 residues. Germline V gene data show CDR1 as SGHTS and CDR2 as YDEGEE.

In DNA form, the CDR3 reads TGTGCCAGCAGCCAAGCCCGGTCTAACTATGGCTACACCTTC. Protein: CASSQARSNYGYTF. This chain links TRBV14 with TRBJ1-2; D call uncertain. Per the germline V gene, CDR1 is SGHDN and CDR2 is FVKESK. V was clipped by 1 base and J by 0 bases, with 6 bases between them. The CDR3 totals 14 residues.

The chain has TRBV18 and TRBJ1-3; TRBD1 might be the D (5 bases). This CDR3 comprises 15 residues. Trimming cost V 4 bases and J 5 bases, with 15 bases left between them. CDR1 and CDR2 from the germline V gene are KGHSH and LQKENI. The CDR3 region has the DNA TGTGCCAGCTCACTAGAATCGCAGGGAAGAAACACCATATATTTT. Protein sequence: CASSLESQGRNTIYF. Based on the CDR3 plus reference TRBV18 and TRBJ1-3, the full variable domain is NAGVMQNPRHLVRRRGQEARLRCSPMKGHSHVYWYRQLPEEGLKFMVYLQKENIIDESGMPKERFSAEFPKEGPSILRIQQVVRGDSAAYFCASSLESQGRNTIYFGEGSWLTVV.